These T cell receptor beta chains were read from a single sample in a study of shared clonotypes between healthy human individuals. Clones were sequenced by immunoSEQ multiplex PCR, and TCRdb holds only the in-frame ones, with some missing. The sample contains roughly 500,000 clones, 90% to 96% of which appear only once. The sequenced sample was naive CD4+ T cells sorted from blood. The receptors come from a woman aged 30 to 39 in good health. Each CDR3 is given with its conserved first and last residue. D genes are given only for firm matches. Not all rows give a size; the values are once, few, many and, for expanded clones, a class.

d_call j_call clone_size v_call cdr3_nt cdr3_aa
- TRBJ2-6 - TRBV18 TGTGCCAGCTCATATCGACAGGAACTATTCTCTGGGGCCAACGTCCTGACTTTC CASSYRQELFSGANVLTF
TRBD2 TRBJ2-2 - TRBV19 TGTGCCAGTAGTCCCCCAGCGGGACTAGCGGCCAAAGGGGAGCTGTTTTTT CASSPPAGLAAKGELFF
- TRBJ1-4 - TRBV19 TGTGCCAGTAGTCCCTCCTCTGGGCTCCCACGTGGTAATGAAAAACTGTTTTTT CASSPSSGLPRGNEKLFF
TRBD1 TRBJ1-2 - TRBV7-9 TGTGCCAGCAGCACGGGACAGACTAACTATGGCTACACCTTC CASSTGQTNYGYTF
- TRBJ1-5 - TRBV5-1 TGCGCCAGCAGCTCGGGACAAGAAAATCAGCCCCAGCATTTT CASSSGQENQPQHF
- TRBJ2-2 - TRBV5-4 TGTGCCATCCCAGGGGGGGCAAACACCGGGGAGCTGTTTTTT CAIPGGANTGELFF
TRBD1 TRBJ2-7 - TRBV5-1 TGCGCCAGCAGCTTGGCCGACAGGGCCGACTCCTACGAGCAGTACTTC CASSLADRADSYEQYF
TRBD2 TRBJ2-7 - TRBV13 TGTGCCAGCAGCTCGGGACTAGCGGGAACCTACGAGCAGTACTTC CASSSGLAGTYEQYF
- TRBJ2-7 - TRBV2 TGTGCCAGCAGTGGTTCTTACGAGCAGTACTTC CASSGSYEQYF
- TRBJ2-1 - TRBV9 TGTGCCAGCAGCGTTCGGCCGGCCTCCAATGAGCAGTTCTTC CASSVRPASNEQFF
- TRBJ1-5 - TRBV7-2 TGTGCCAGCAGCCAAGTGGGGCCGGATCAGCCCCAGCATTTT CASSQVGPDQPQHF
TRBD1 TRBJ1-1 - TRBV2 TGTGCCAGCAGAGACGCAGGGGGCTTGACTGAAGCTTTCTTT CASRDAGGLTEAFF
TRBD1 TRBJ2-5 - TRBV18 TGTGCCAGCAGCCCCTGGGACAGGGCGGAGACCCAGTACTTC CASSPWDRAETQYF
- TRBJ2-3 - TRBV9 TGTGCCAGCAGCGGAAGCACCGGGGCTGCGGGAGATACGCAGTATTTT CASSGSTGAAGDTQYF
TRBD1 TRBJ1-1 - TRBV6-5 TGTGCCAGCAGGCCCGGGACAGGCCCCACTGAAGCTTTCTTT CASRPGTGPTEAFF
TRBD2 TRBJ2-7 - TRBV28 TGTGCCAGCAGCGGGACTAGCGGGCGATACGGGCCCTACGAGCAGTACTTC CASSGTSGRYGPYEQYF
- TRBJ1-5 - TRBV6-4 TGTGCCAGCAGTGCCTCCAATAGCAATCAGCCCCAGCATTTT CASSASNSNQPQHF
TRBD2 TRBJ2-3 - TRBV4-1 TGCGCCAGCAGCCAGGGACTAGCGGGAGTAGGTAGCACAGATACGCAGTATTTT CASSQGLAGVGSTDTQYF
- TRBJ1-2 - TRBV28 TGTGCCAGCAGTTCGGACATCAACTATGGCTACACCTTC CASSSDINYGYTF
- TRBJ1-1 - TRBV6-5 TGTGCCAGCAGTTACTCCTGGACAGTTCGGGACACTGAAGCTTTCTTT CASSYSWTVRDTEAFF
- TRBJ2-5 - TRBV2 TGTGCCAGCAGTATGGCCTCACAGGAGACCCAGTACTTC CASSMASQETQYF
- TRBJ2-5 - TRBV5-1 TGCGCCAGCAGCTTGGCCGAGTGGGGGCGGGAGAGGGCCCAGTACTTC CASSLAEWGRERAQYF
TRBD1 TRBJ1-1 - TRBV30 TGTGCCTGGAGTAAAACAGGACAGGGAAGAAAGTCCGAAGCTTTCTTT CAWSKTGQGRKSEAFF
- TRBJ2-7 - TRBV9 TGTGCCAGCAGCGTAATGGGGGCGGGGTACGAGCAGTACTTC CASSVMGAGYEQYF
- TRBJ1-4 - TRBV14 TGTGCCAGCAGCCAAGTTAGCGTGGCTAATGAAAAACTGTTTTTT CASSQVSVANEKLFF
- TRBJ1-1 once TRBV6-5 TGTGCCAGCAGTTACCGCAGGAACACTGAAGCTTTCTTT CASSYRRNTEAFF
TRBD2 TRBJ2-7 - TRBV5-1 TGCGCCAGCAGCTTGGCCTTGCTAGCGGGAGCCGACGAGCAGTACTTC CASSLALLAGADEQYF
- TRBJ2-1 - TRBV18 TGTGCCAGCTCACCACAGGCAGGTAGCAATGAGCAGTTCTTC CASSPQAGSNEQFF
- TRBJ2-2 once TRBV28 TGTGCCAGCAGCCCGTCTTATTCTTTATGGACCGGGGAGCTGTTTTTT CASSPSYSLWTGELFF
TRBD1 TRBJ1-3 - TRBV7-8 TGTGCCAGCACCCCCACCCGGGACAGGGGGCTTGGAAACACCATATATTTT CASTPTRDRGLGNTIYF
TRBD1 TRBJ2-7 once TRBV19 TGTGCCAGTAGTATAGGGGGACAGGGAACCTACGAGCAGTACTTC CASSIGGQGTYEQYF
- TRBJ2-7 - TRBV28 TGTGCCAGCACCCGGTGGGGCAAACCCTACGAGCAGTACTTC CASTRWGKPYEQYF
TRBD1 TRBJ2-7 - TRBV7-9 TGTGCCAGCAGTTTCCGACAGGGGTACCACGAGCAGTACTTC CASSFRQGYHEQYF